This passage covers 7 T cell receptor beta chains from one sample sequenced in a study of PD-1 blockade in classical Hodgkin lymphoma. The protocol was immunoSEQ multiplex PCR, while the TCRdb copy is restricted to in-frame clones and leaves out a portion. The profile covers about 15,000 clones, with around four fifths appearing a single time and approximately 37% taken by the ten largest. Every patient relapsed after autologous stem cell transplantation, and brentuximab vedotin exposure varied. This specimen consisted of peripheral blood mononuclear cells (PBMCs), obtained before the second cycle of nivolumab. These receptors were obtained from a human donor with classical Hodgkin lymphoma.

This clone has just a few counts. The chain carries TRBV11-2 and TRBJ2-1; no firm D call. Germline CDR1 is SGHAT and CDR2 is FQNNGV. V dropped 3 bases and J dropped 0 bases, with 9 bases sitting between them. The CDR3 runs 15 residues. Written as DNA, the CDR3 is TGTGCCAGCAGCTTGACGCCCTACTCCTACAATGAGCAGTTCTTC. Residues: CASSLTPYSYNEQFF. The full variable domain, its missing parts supplied by reference TRBV11-2 and TRBJ2-1, is EAGVAQSPRYKIIEKRQSVAFWCNPISGHATLYWYQQILGQGPKLLIQFQNNGVVDDSQLPKDRFSAERLKGVDSTLKIQPAKLEDSAVYLCASSLTPYSYNEQFFGPGTRLTVL.

The V gene is TRBV6-5, the J gene TRBJ2-3; D is ambiguous. The CDR3 spans 15 residues. V was cut by 6 bases and J by 1 base, with 14 bases left in between. Germline V gives CDR1 MNHEY, CDR2 SVGAGI. The CDR3 sequence is CASSSVGLGTDTQYF. The CDR3 DNA is TGTGCCAGCAGCTCTGTGGGTTTGGGCACAGATACGCAGTATTTT.

The chain recombines TRBV6-6 with TRBJ1-3; D may be TRBD1 (5 bases). Trimming stripped 6 bases from V and 0 bases from J, with 15 bases between. The CDR3 is made up of 16 amino acids. Looked up from germline, CDR1 is MNHNY and CDR2 is SVGAGI (reference sequence). In DNA form, the CDR3 reads TGTGCCAGCAGCCGGGGCCCGGTCTACTCTGGAAACACCATATATTTT. Amino acids: CASSRGPVYSGNTIYF.

This chain links TRBV7-8 with TRBJ2-1; a possible D gene is TRBD2 (6 bases). Germline loops: CDR1 SGHVS, CDR2 FQNEAQ. This CDR3 is built from 14 residues. Deletions cut 5 bases from V and 4 bases from J, with 12 bases between. The CDR3: CASSRGGPYNEQFF. The DNA for the CDR3 is TGTGCCAGCAGCCGTGGAGGGCCATACAATGAGCAGTTCTTC.

This chain connects TRBV6-4 to TRBJ2-2; TRBD1 aligns across 7 bases. Germline lookup yields CDR1 MRHNA and CDR2 SNTAGT. The CDR3 has 17 residues. With V trimmed by 2 bases and J by 3 bases, 9 bases remained unmatched. CDR3 sequence reads: CASSDATEGADTGELFF. The CDR3 nucleotides are TGTGCCAGCAGTGACGCGACTGAGGGGGCTGACACCGGGGAGCTGTTTTTT.

The V and J genes are TRBV6-1 and TRBJ2-7; D may be TRBD1 or TRBD2 (5 bases each). Trimming took 3 bases from V and 2 from J, leaving 17 bases between them. The germline V gene encodes CDR1 MNHNS and CDR2 SASEGT. CDR3 length equals 16 residues. Here the CDR3 reads CASSDIWGSGTYEQYF. CDR3 in DNA: TGTGCCAGCAGTGATATTTGGGGGTCAGGGACCTACGAGCAGTACTTC.

The CDR3, as DNA: TGTGCCAGCAGCCCGCTGACAGGGGAAAAACTGTTTTTT. It specifies CASSPLTGEKLFF. This chain connects TRBV9 to TRBJ1-4, with TRBD1 identical over 7 bases. Germline assignment: CDR1 SGDLS and CDR2 YYNGEE. The CDR3 sequence is 13 residues long. V lost 4 bases and J lost 8; bases outside the gene matches: 5.